A selection of T cell receptor beta chains follows, all from one sample in a study of T cell changes during pregnancy in multiple sclerosis. Sequencing was performed with immunoSEQ multiplex PCR; in TCRdb, only in-frame clones are kept and a portion is missing. In the table there are 100,000 or so clones, 80% to 95% of which are singletons. The material sequenced was peripheral blood, taken after pregnancy. These receptor sequences come from a female donor with multiple sclerosis, enrolled in a pregnancy study. Both conserved end residues are part of each CDR3. The D gene is left open where the match is weak. Clone size is shown for a subset of rows, as once, few, many or a class of expanded clone.

TRBV12-5	few	TRBD1	TRBJ1-3	TGTGCTAGTGGTTTGGGGACAGGCCTCTCTGGAAACACCATATATTTT	CASGLGTGLSGNTIYF
TRBV15	-	TRBD1	TRBJ2-3	TGTGCCACCAGCAGAGGATGGGCCGGGACAGGGTTAGATACGCAGTATTTT	CATSRGWAGTGLDTQYF
TRBV5-1	-	-	TRBJ1-1	TGCGCCAGCAGCTTCCGCCTGGGGGCGAGGAACACTGAAGCTTTCTTT	CASSFRLGARNTEAFF
TRBV7-2	-	TRBD2	TRBJ2-2	TGTGCCAGCAGCTTCCAACTAGCGGGAGTCCGTCAAACCGGGGAGCTGTTTTTT	CASSFQLAGVRQTGELFF
TRBV4-1	-	-	TRBJ2-5	TGCGCCAGCAGCTATGAGAACCAAGAGACCCAGTACTTC	CASSYENQETQYF
TRBV27	-	TRBD2	TRBJ2-6	TGTGCCAGCACTGACGGGGGGGCTCGTGGGGCCAACGTCCTGACTTTC	CASTDGGARGANVLTF
TRBV9	once	-	TRBJ2-3	TGTGCCAGCAGCCCCCGAGGGGGCGGGACTAGCACAGATACGCAGTATTTT	CASSPRGGGTSTDTQYF
TRBV5-1	-	-	TRBJ1-5	TGCGCCAGCAGCTTGACGTGGCCCAGGGGCAATCAGCCCCAGCATTTT	CASSLTWPRGNQPQHF
TRBV29-1	-	-	TRBJ2-7	TGCAGCGTTGTTGGTGGTTCGAGCTCCTACGAGCAGTACTTC	CSVVGGSSSYEQYF
TRBV30	-	TRBD1	TRBJ2-3	TGTGCCTGGAGTGTAGGGGGCTCAAGCACAGATACGCAGTATTTT	CAWSVGGSSTDTQYF
TRBV4-1	-	-	TRBJ2-3	TGCGCCAGCAGCCGAAGACTAGTTGAACGCACAGATACGCAGTATTTT	CASSRRLVERTDTQYF
TRBV28	few	-	TRBJ1-2	TGTGCCAGCAGTTTAGGAAGGGGGAACACCTTC	CASSLGRGNTF
TRBV28	-	TRBD1	TRBJ2-2	TGTGCCAGCAGTGGGACAGGGGACACCGGGGAGCTGTTTTTT	CASSGTGDTGELFF
TRBV29-1	-	-	TRBJ1-2	TGCAGCGTTGAGGAGCAGGGAAGGGGCGGCTACACCTTC	CSVEEQGRGGYTF
TRBV14	-	TRBD2	TRBJ2-3	TGTGCCAGCAGCCAAGTAGCGGCTAGCGGGAGGTTTACAGATACGCAGTATTTT	CASSQVAASGRFTDTQYF
TRBV6-1	-	TRBD1	TRBJ2-7	TGTGCCAGCAGTCCGACAGGGAGCTCCTACGAGCAGTACTTC	CASSPTGSSYEQYF
TRBV5-1	-	-	TRBJ1-4	TGCGCCACCCGGGGAGGGTCTAATGAAAAACTGTTTTTT	CATRGGSNEKLFF
TRBV7-2	-	TRBD2	TRBJ2-3	TGTGCCAGCAGCACCCCTGGCGGGAGGGCGACAGATACGCAGTATTTT	CASSTPGGRATDTQYF
TRBV4-1	-	-	TRBJ1-1	TGCGCCAGCAGCCAAGTGGGGGGGCGAAGTGCTGAAGCTTTCTTT	CASSQVGGRSAEAFF
TRBV6-1	-	TRBD1	TRBJ2-2	TGTGCCAGCTTCAGGGGGACAGGGCCCACCGGGGAGCTGTTTTTT	CASFRGTGPTGELFF
TRBV5-4	-	TRBD1	TRBJ2-7	TGTGCCAGTGGAAAAGGACAGGGCTTCTACGAGCAGTACTTC	CASGKGQGFYEQYF
TRBV6-5	-	TRBD2	TRBJ2-7	TGTGCCAGCAGTTACTCGGCTCTAGCGGGATTGAACTTC	CASSYSALAGLNF
TRBV28	-	-	TRBJ2-5	TGTGCCAGCAGTACAATTGAGACCCAGTACTTC	CASSTIETQYF
TRBV7-8	-	TRBD1	TRBJ2-7	TGTGCCAGCAGCTCTACAGGGGAAGCATCTCCCATCGCCTACGAGCAGTACTTC	CASSSTGEASPIAYEQYF
TRBV19	-	-	TRBJ2-1	TGTGCCAGTAGTATTTTGAGCTCCTACAATGAGCAGTTCTTC	CASSILSSYNEQFF
TRBV5-6	-	-	TRBJ2-7	TGTGCCAGCAGCTTGGGGGCAGACGAGGAGCAGTACTTC	CASSLGADEEQYF
TRBV6-5	-	TRBD2	TRBJ2-3	TGTGCCAGCGGGGGGAGCGGGGGAGGGGATACGCAGTATTTT	CASGGSGGGDTQYF
TRBV7-2	-	TRBD2	TRBJ2-1	TGTGCCAGCAGCTCCACTAGCGTAGAGCAGTTCTTC	CASSSTSVEQFF
TRBV9	-	TRBD2	TRBJ2-7	TGTGCCAGCAGCGTACTAGCGGGAGGGCCTTTGTCGGGCGAGCAGTACTTC	CASSVLAGGPLSGEQYF
TRBV30	-	-	TRBJ1-3	TGTGCCTGGACCCTGAGCTCTGGAAACACCATATATTTT	CAWTLSSGNTIYF
TRBV5-1	-	TRBD2	TRBJ2-1	TGCGCCAGCAGCCCTGAACTAGCGGGAGTTTACAATGAGCAGTTCTTC	CASSPELAGVYNEQFF
TRBV27	-	-	TRBJ1-1	TGTGCCAGCGGAAACGACTGGGGCCTCACTGAAGCTTTCTTT	CASGNDWGLTEAFF
TRBV27	-	TRBD1	TRBJ1-2	TGTGCCAGCAGTCCCACAGGGGCGAGGGGTTATGGCTACACCTTC	CASSPTGARGYGYTF
TRBV5-4	once	TRBD2	TRBJ2-1	TGTGCCAGCAGCTTCGGGACTAGCGAGTACAATGAGCAGTTCTTC	CASSFGTSEYNEQFF
TRBV29-1	-	TRBD1	TRBJ2-3	TGCAGCGTCCTGACAGGGGCTAGCACAGATACGCAGTATTTT	CSVLTGASTDTQYF
TRBV13	-	-	TRBJ1-2	TGTGCCAGCAGCTTGGTAAGACCAAGGGGGTCGGACTACACCTTC	CASSLVRPRGSDYTF